Detailed here is one TCR beta chain. This clone came up a few times. This receptor's antigen is unknown. Base qualities are missing; no much larger clone stands one base away. This sample is drawn from a study of long-term antiretroviral therapy in people with HIV (dated by TCRdb to between 2022 and 2023). Some background on the complete study: The earliest samples were collected about a decade before the 2015 WHO recommendation for immediate ART, when ART was typically delayed until CD4 counts fell. This retrospective serial study examined whether starting ART and sustained HIV suppression were associated with changes in the composition and diversity of the TRB repertoire in peripheral blood. A total of fewer than 200 cryopreserved PBMC samples were contributed to the cohort by 30 adults with confirmed HIV infection, with samples collected serially over a mean of approximately six years (range 1-12). Among the 30 or so participants with HIV, about 11 were female. Test extractions of a monoclonal T-cell line alongside approximately 36 polyclonal samples showed no cross-contamination during QIAcube processing.

V loses 4 bases at its end and J loses 5 bases; junction bases beyond the gene matches: 8. The CDR3 runs 15 amino acids, cysteine and phenylalanine included. Here the CDR3 DNA is all that survives: 45 bases in frame from base 1. Sequences GTSNPN (CDR1) and SVGIG (CDR2) are obtained from the germline V gene (reference sequence). The immunoSEQ hsTCRB v3.0 assay was used at survey level resolution to sequence the TRB variable region. The target sequencing depth for TRB was about 40,000-55,000 T-cell genomes per sample. TRB libraries were pooled and sequenced on an Illumina MiSeq using a v3 150-cycle kit. The paper's processing steps were these. Analysis of repertoires was carried out in R inside a reproducible Nextflow workflow spanning QC, data transformation and analysis. LymphoSeq2, an R package for exploring AIRR-Seq data, was used to implement custom analyses. Several samples that produced fewer than 5000 total TRB sequences were removed, so 188 HIV repertoires were analyzed. Among the roughly 180 retained HIV repertoires, about 57 were collected before ART initiation and 120 to 140 after ART initiation. Each repertoire was downsampled to 5000 TRB nucleotide sequences, and summary statistics were averaged across 100 downsampling iterations. Only TRB sequences with CDR3 regions of at least seven amino acids were retained for analysis. Two measures captured diversity: a Shannon entropy-derived clonality score and the Gini coefficient. In repertoire networks, the top 5000 CDR3 amino acid sequences were linked whenever an edit distance of one separated two sequences. For TRB CDR3 amino acid sequences, GLIPH2 was used to predict antigen specificity groups and MHC restriction. CDR3 amino acid sequences were matched against VDJdb and McPAS-TCR to flag known CMV, EBV, HIV or tissue antigen associations. Pre-ART, post-ART and control groups were compared with Wilcoxon signed-rank tests and Holm-Bonferroni correction. In its TCRdb copy, this immuneACCESS table keeps in-frame sequences only and misses some clones. Where compared with another copy, unresolved V genes explain less than half of these, and the others have no known cause. That table gives V, J and clone size, and the DNA gave D and trimming. The sample data list around 18,000 clones, and over 65% of these were observed just once. Approximately 15% of the sample lies in the top ten.

Inclusion was restricted to participants for whom at least one PBMC sample before ART initiation and at least two post-ART samples were available. Every participant with HIV received treatment in the United States of America. Before DNA extraction, cryopreserved samples of roughly 0.9-10 million PBMC were thawed and then washed. At the time of the earliest PBMC sample, participants with HIV were aged between roughly 20 and 60 years. Each participant contributed PBMC samples from 1-4 timepoints before ART initiation and 2-8 timepoints after ART initiation, with a median of 7 samples. For every participant, serial HIV viral load, CD4+ T-cell count, ART history and demographic data were obtained. Using a Qiagen kit on a QIAcube, genomic DNA was extracted from unsorted PBMC, with samples processed in batches of 12. The paper's findings and limits, for the study overall: Inferences about post-ART repertoire changes are limited because no data were available on ART adherence, viral resistance or therapy changes. Because cell numbers in pre-ART samples were limited, unsorted PBMC were profiled instead of sorted CD4+ and CD8+ T cells. Starting ART was linked to a significant rise in TRB diversity, yet even after long-term ART the diversity remained significantly lower than in transplant donor controls. The repertoire was dominated across all time points by expanded TRB clones identified before ART initiation, although this dominance was seen to fluctuate and to decrease in many PLHIV after ART. CDR3 length ranges in HIV repertoires were narrower than in controls, and network structure suggested an antigen-experienced repertoire with only a slight naive shift after ART. Since PBMC availability was limited, sequencing covered only the TCR beta chain, with no alpha chain pairing. Samples dated from the mid-2000s to the late 2010s, and the ART regimens used may be less effective than current ones.

The sample here was unsorted PBMCs, taken 0.5 years before starting antiretroviral therapy. This TCR was recovered from a woman aged 45-65 years with HIV. Recombination connected TRBV30 to TRBJ1-6, with 7 middle bases fitting TRBD1. The CDR3 is CAWTQETGNNSPLHF. The DNA sequence is TGTGCCTGGACGCAGGAGACAGGGAATAATTCACCCCTCCACTTT.